Sequencing of this T cell receptor (beta chain) was carried out in a study of regulatory T cells in long-lasting Graves disease. About this clonotype itself: Its matching antigen is unknown.

Through Arm-PCR of CDR3 regions and iRepertoire HTBI primers, TCR beta libraries were built. From the multiplex PCR reads, TCRdb called clonotypes with MiXCR, one entry per CDR3 protein. The table lists 450,000 to 500,000 distinct CDR3 sequences, 16% of them singletons. Noted time point: newly diagnosed GD, antithyroid drugs for less than 3 months. Generation of the TCR library employed RNA extracted from PBMCs. Study-level results: For persistent Graves' patients, TCR diversity was lower than for newly diagnosed ones. Accuracy could have been hurt by small sample size.

V was cut by 2 bases and J by 14 bases, with 22 bases left in between. The CDR3 runs to 15 residues. Germline values: CDR1 SGHNT, CDR2 YENEEA. These same data were also listed under a study on T cells in Graves' hyperthyroidism and ophthalmopathy. That work contributes: The primer set for the first-round RT-PCR of the TCR CDR3 was HTBI.

Source: peripheral blood mononuclear cells (PBMCs), taken at new diagnosis, from a patient treated with antithyroid drugs. V and J are TRBV11-3 and TRBJ2-1; D possibly uses TRBD1 or TRBD2 (5 bases each). The TCR was taken from a man aged 35-49 years with Graves disease. CDR3 DNA sequence: TGTGCCAGCAGCTTAAGTCCCGACGGGGTCCAAGGGGAGTTCTTC. It is translated as CASSLSPDGVQGEFF.